What follows describes a single T cell receptor beta chain. The iRepertoire nested amplicon-rescue multiplex PCR amplified TCR alpha and beta CDR3s from RNA. Tissue mRNA or PBMC total RNA, roughly 95-400 ng, went into one-step reverse transcription and amplification. Using its own MiXCR run on the multiplex PCR reads, TCRdb lists one record per CDR3 protein. The data show a few hundred thousand distinct CDR3 sequences, 35% to 45% seen once. The data were obtained in a study of glioma-infiltrating T cells. V lost 11 bases and J 4 bases, leaving 20 bases between the germline ends. Germline CDR1 and CDR2: SEHNR and FQNEAQ (reference sequence). The CDR3 totals 14 residues.

Sequencing was performed on glioma tissue, nonneoplastic brain tissue, or PBMCs (not recorded which). The V and J genes are TRBV7-9 and TRBJ1-1; D possibly corresponds to TRBD1 (5 bases). The clonotype comes from a human donor with low-grade glioma or glioblastoma, undergoing nonglioma brain surgery, or in good health (not recorded which). This CDR3 reads CAANGGGLSTEAFF. CDR3 nucleotide sequence: TGTGCCGCTAATGGGGGAGGGTTGAGCACTGAAGCTTTCTTT.